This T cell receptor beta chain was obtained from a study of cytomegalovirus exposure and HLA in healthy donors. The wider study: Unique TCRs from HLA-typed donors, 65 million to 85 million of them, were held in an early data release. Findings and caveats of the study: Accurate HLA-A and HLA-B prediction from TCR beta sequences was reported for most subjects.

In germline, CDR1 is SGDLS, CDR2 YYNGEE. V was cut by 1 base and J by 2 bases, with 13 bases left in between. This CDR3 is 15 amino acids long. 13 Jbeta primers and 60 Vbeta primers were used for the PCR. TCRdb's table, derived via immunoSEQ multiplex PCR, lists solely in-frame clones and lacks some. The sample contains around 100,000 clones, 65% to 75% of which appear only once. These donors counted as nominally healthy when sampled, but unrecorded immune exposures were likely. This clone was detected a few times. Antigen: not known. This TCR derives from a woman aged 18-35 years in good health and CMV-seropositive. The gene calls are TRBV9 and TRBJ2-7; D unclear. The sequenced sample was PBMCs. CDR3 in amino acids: CASSVLGENPYEQYF. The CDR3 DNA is TGTGCCAGCAGCGTATTGGGCGAAAATCCCTACGAGCAGTACTTC.